This entry concerns a single T cell receptor beta chain. The target of this receptor is not known. Per-base quality was not reported, and no clone a single base away is much larger than it. The CDR3 runs 15 residues from the cysteine to the phenylalanine. Just the 45-base CDR3 DNA is kept, in frame starting at base 1. Taken from the germline V gene (reference sequence), the CDR1 and CDR2 loops are GTSNPN and SVGIG. V is clipped by 4 bases and J by 7 bases, and the sequence between their germline boundaries is 22 bases long. The protocol used for the library was the immunoSEQ multiplex PCR assay. To provide template for TCR sequencing, every sample had RNA extracted and reverse transcribed into cDNA. SuperScript III was used for first-strand cDNA synthesis, primed with a 2:1 mix of oligo-dT and random hexamers. A synthetic immune receptor repertoire was used to measure amplification bias, and any remaining bias was corrected computationally. On the study's bioinformatics: Raw reads were preprocessed for error removal, and CDR3 was defined according to IMGT conventions as running from the conserved cysteine to phenylalanine. Clonality was computed as 1 minus the Shannon entropy, with the entropy normalized by log2 of the number of productive unique TCRs. Scalp TCRbeta sequences were cross-referenced with sorted blood CD4 and CD8 repertoires so that the CD4 or CD8 identity of scalp clones could be inferred. As stored in TCRdb, this immuneACCESS dataset retains in-frame rearrangements with V and J assigned. A fraction of the clones does not appear; measured against another copy, unresolved V genes explain less than half of the discrepancy, and the remainder lacks a known reason. That table furnishes V, J and clone size, whereas the DNA furnished D and trimming. In this sample the table shows roughly 200,000 clones, roughly 65% of which occur a single time. The top ten constitute over 1.5% of the sample.

This entry belongs to a study of CD8+ T cells in alopecia areata (dated by TCRdb to between 2018 and 2020). About the full investigation: The treated patients, all with moderate-to-severe alopecia areata, were enrolled in an open-label pilot trial of oral tofacitinib given at 5 to 10 mg twice daily. The RNA source kit depended on sample type: the PAXgene miRNA kit for fixed scalp, the miRNeasy kit for PBMCs, and the RNeasy kit for mouse skin. Scalp clonality was compared among normal scalp (n=4), patchy alopecia areata scalp (n=8), and alopecia totalis/universalis scalp (n=8). To study T cell clonal expansion in alopecia areata, the researchers applied high-throughput TCRbeta sequencing to both the C3H/HeJ mouse model and human patients. Biopsies were taken from tofacitinib-treated patients at baseline and at 4 and 24 weeks of treatment, and a later scalp biopsy was taken in several of the tofacitinib-treated patients. TCRbeta CDR3 regions were amplified by immunoSEQ multiplex PCR using 35 Vbeta forward and 13 Jbeta reverse primers. Human TCRbeta sequencing covered scalp tissue and sorted CD4+ and CD8+ peripheral blood T cells from patchy and totalis/universalis alopecia areata patients and healthy controls. Patients received tofacitinib for 6 to 18 months and were then followed off drug for 6 months to check for delayed response and recurrence. The study at large found these results: TCR sequences shared between patients were less clear than in mice, possibly partly because of HLA diversity in the patient population. Compared with normal scalp, lesional scalp had higher clonality and more expanded CD8+ clones, particularly in alopecia totalis/universalis, a pattern that suggests antigenic drive. Unlike mouse skin, which is dominated by gammadelta T cells, normal human skin has resident alphabeta T cells that are also sequenced, and this complicates analysis of the scalp TCR repertoire.

What the time point label conveys for this sample: baseline before oral tofacitinib. Peripheral blood and lesional scalp punch biopsies were obtained from patients with alopecia areata. PBMCs were isolated by density centrifugation and stained for CD3, CD4 and CD8, and CD4+ and CD8+ T cells were sorted on a FACSAria. Material: CD4+ T cells sorted from blood, obtained at week 0. The clonotype was recovered from a human donor with alopecia areata. The chain links TRBV30 with TRBJ2-5, and TRBD1 may be the D gene, going by 7 matching bases. CDR3 protein: CAWIELGTAGGTQYF. The DNA is as follows: TGTGCCTGGATAGAACTCGGGACAGCCGGGGGGACCCAGTACTTC.